The 19 T cell receptor beta chains below come from one sample, sequenced in a study of T cell repertoires in cytomegalovirus infection. TCRdb used MiXCR to reprocess the reads, holding one entry per CDR3 protein. The sample has roughly 120,000 distinct CDR3 sequences, around 30% seen once; the top ten hold 58%. No antigens are known for them. This sample comprised CD8+ T cells from cultured PBMCs, obtained from culture after CMV antigen stimulation. Receptors were obtained from a human donor in good health (CMV status not recorded). Some clones in this sample may be carry-over from other donors' samples.

This clonotype has a handful of counts. The V and J genes are TRBV7-8 and TRBJ1-2; TRBD1 matches 8 bases. The CDR3 length is 16 residues. V trimming: 2 bases; J trimming: 9 bases; junction bases outside the gene matches: 14. The germline CDR1 and CDR2 sequences are SGHVS and FQNEAQ. The CDR3 nucleotides read TGTGCCAGCAGCTTACTTAGGGGACAGGCCGAGTCTAGCTACACCTTC. Translating gives CASSLLRGQAESSYTF.

The gene calls are TRBV27 and TRBJ2-7, with 9 nucleotides matching TRBD2. Trimming took 5 bases from V and 0 from J; bases not matched to a gene: 5. Germline V CDR1 and CDR2: MNHEY, SMNVEV (reference sequence). The CDR3 consists of 15 residues. CDR3 region: CASSLRTSASYEQYF. In DNA, the CDR3 is TGTGCCAGCAGTCTCCGGACTAGCGCCTCCTACGAGCAGTACTTC.

At least ten counts were recorded for this clonotype. The chain is built from TRBV7-2 and TRBJ2-1, with D possibly TRBD2 on 7 matching bases. Trimming cost V 5 bases and J 0 bases, with 17 bases left between them. CDR1 and CDR2 from the germline V gene are SGHTA and FQGNSA. The CDR3 has 17 amino acids. The CDR3 region has the DNA TGTGCCAGCAGCCTTTGGCGGGGGCCGATCTCCTACAATGAGCAGTTCTTC. Translation: CASSLWRGPISYNEQFF.

This chain uses TRBV7-9 with TRBJ2-1, with D possibly called TRBD1 or TRBD2 (5 bases each). This CDR3 has 15 amino acids. V lost 5 bases and J 7 bases, leaving 18 bases between the germline ends. Germline V CDR1 and CDR2: SEHNR, FQNEAQ (reference sequence). Here the CDR3 reads CASSRGEGQWNEQFF. CDR3 nucleotide sequence: TGTGCCAGCAGCCGGGGCGAGGGGCAGTGGAATGAGCAGTTCTTC.

In its sample, this clonotype was seen once. Since the CDR3 does not end with the conserved phenylalanine or tryptophan, this likely comes from a read error. This chain uses TRBV7-3 with TRBJ2-3; TRBD1 matches 11 bases. CDR1 is SGHTA, CDR2 FQGTGA, per germline. Trimming removed 5 bases from V and 4 bases from J; junction bases left unmatched: 5. The length of the CDR3 is 15 residues. The CDR3 spells CASSLWTGGADTQYC. CDR3 coding DNA: TGTGCCAGCAGCCTATGGACAGGGGGCGCAGATACGCAGTATTGT.

The V gene is TRBV14, the J gene TRBJ2-1; D is uncertain. Trimming shortened V by 4 bases and J by 5 bases, and 12 bases separated the two germline ends. The V gene's germline CDR1 is SGHDN and CDR2 FVKESK. The CDR3 runs 14 residues. CDR3 residues: CASSPVGRHNEQFF. The CDR3 DNA reads TGTGCCAGCAGCCCGGTGGGTAGACACAATGAGCAGTTCTTC.

The V call is TRBV7-2, the J call TRBJ2-3; the D is unclear. The V end lost 2 bases, the J end lost 6 bases, and 12 bases lay between the germline ends. Germline V gene lookup returns CDR1 SGHTA and CDR2 FQGNSA. The CDR3 runs to 14 residues. CDR3 residues: CASSLYTTGDTQYF. CDR3 bases: TGTGCCAGCAGCTTATACACCACTGGGGATACGCAGTATTTT.

This clonotype was detected only a few times. The chain employs TRBV28 and TRBJ1-3, with D possibly TRBD1 on 5 matching bases. Germline CDR1 MDHEN, CDR2 SYDVKM. This CDR3 contains 19 residues. V gave up 7 bases and J gave up 6 bases, with 31 bases separating them. CDR3 sequence reads: CASTPGLTPGVSPKNTIYF. The CDR3 region has the DNA TGTGCCAGCACCCCTGGGTTAACCCCGGGGGTCTCACCAAAAAACACCATATATTTT.

CDR3 nucleotides: TGTGCCAGCAGTTCCGACAGGGGGGTCTACGAGCAGTACTTC. Translated: CASSSDRGVYEQYF. The chain is built from TRBV5-4 and TRBJ2-7, with 9 bases aligning to TRBD1. Germline CDR1 SGHNT, CDR2 YYREEE (reference sequence). J lost 3 bases, V lost 5 bases, and 6 bases had no gene match. CDR3 length equals 14 residues. Supplemented by reference TRBV5-4 and TRBJ2-7, the full variable domain reads ETGVTQSPTHLIKTRGQQVTLRCSSQSGHNTVSWYQQALGQGPQFIFQYYREEENGRGNFPPRFSGLQFPNYSSELNVNALELDDSALYLCASSSDRGVYEQYFGPGTRLTVT.

This clonotype was counted ten times or more. The V and J genes are TRBV6-2 or TRBV6-3 and TRBJ2-7; D not certain. Looked up from germline, CDR1 is MNHEY and CDR2 is SVGEGT. V was cut by 2 bases and J by 6 bases, with 5 bases left in between. The CDR3 has 11 residues. CDR3 protein: CASSYGREQYF. The CDR3 nucleotides read TGTGCCAGCAGTTACGGGCGCGAGCAGTACTTC.

This clonotype was observed at least ten times. The chain has TRBV6-6 and TRBJ1-2, with 7 bases identical to TRBD1. V shed 3 bases and J 2 bases; nucleotides not matched to a gene: 6. Germline V CDR1 and CDR2: MNHNY, SVGAGI (reference sequence). The CDR3 sequence is 15 residues long. The CDR3 DNA is TGTGCCAGCAGTTATATGGCGACAGGGAACTATGGCTACACCTTC. Encoded protein: CASSYMATGNYGYTF.

This clonotype was detected a few times. The chain has TRBV7-6 and TRBJ2-1; either TRBD1 or TRBD2 may supply D (5 bases each). The CDR3 loop spans 15 amino acids. V was trimmed by 4 bases and J by 5 bases, leaving 15 bases between them. Germline assignment: CDR1 SGHVS and CDR2 FNYEAQ. CDR3 bases: TGTGCCAGCAGCTATGGGGTGGGACCAAACAATGAGCAGTTCTTC. Amino acid sequence: CASSYGVGPNNEQFF.

The V gene is TRBV20-1, the J gene TRBJ2-1, with TRBD2 matching over 13 bases. The CDR3 consists of 16 residues. Germline V gene data show CDR1 as DFQATT and CDR2 as SNEGSKA (reference sequence). The V and J ends lost 4 bases and 5 bases, in that order; junction bases with no gene match: 8. The CDR3 loop reads CSAILAGGPYNNEQFF. CDR3 coding DNA: TGCAGTGCTATACTAGCGGGGGGGCCTTATAACAATGAGCAGTTCTTC.

The V call is TRBV6-6, the J call TRBJ1-1; D is undetermined. The CDR3 has 15 residues. Per the germline V gene, CDR1 is MNHNY and CDR2 is SVGAGI (reference sequence). Between the trimmed V and J ends, which lost 2 bases and 2 bases, there was a span of 12 bases. The CDR3 is CASSYIYAVNTEAFF. The CDR3 DNA reads TGTGCCAGCAGTTACATCTACGCGGTTAACACTGAAGCTTTCTTT.

The chain uses TRBV27 and TRBJ1-1; no reliable D call. This CDR3 has 14 residues. V was clipped by 5 bases and J by 1 base, with 11 bases between them. CDR1 is MNHEY, CDR2 SMNVEV, per germline (reference sequence). The CDR3 DNA is TGTGCCAGCAGTCTAATGTCCCGGAACACTGAAGCTTTCTTT. Translation: CASSLMSRNTEAFF.

In its sample, this clonotype was seen many times. This rearrangement joins TRBV7-9 to TRBJ1-3; D is uncertain. Germline-derived CDR1 and CDR2 are SEHNR and FQNEAQ (reference sequence). CDR3 length: 15 amino acids. The V and J ends lost 6 bases and 0 bases respectively, with 12 bases between them. The CDR3 loop reads CASSLTSSSGNTIYF. The CDR3 DNA reads TGTGCCAGCAGTTTGACATCGAGCTCTGGAAACACCATATATTTT. Complete variable domain (other parts from reference TRBV7-9 and TRBJ1-3): DTGVSQNPRHKITKRGQNVTFRCDPISEHNRLYWYRQTLGQGPEFLTYFQNEAQLEKSRLLSDRFSAERPKGSFSTLEIQRTEQGDSAMYLCASSLTSSSGNTIYFGEGSWLTVV.

V gene TRBV12-5 combines with J gene TRBJ2-2, with D maybe TRBD1 (6 bases). The V end lost 3 bases, the J end lost 1 base, and 12 bases lay between the germline ends. The CDR3 extends over 16 amino acids. Germline CDR1 LGHNT, CDR2 FRNRAP. The DNA of the CDR3 is TGTGCTAGTGGTTTTTGGACAGCCAGGAACACCGGGGAGCTGTTTTTT. As protein: CASGFWTARNTGELFF. Filled out from reference TRBV12-5 and TRBJ2-2, the complete variable domain reads DARVTQTPRHKVTEMGQEVTMRCQPILGHNTVFWYRQTMMQGLELLAYFRNRAPLDDSGMPKDRFSAEMPDATLATLKIQPSEPRDSAVYFCASGFWTARNTGELFFGEGSRLTVL.

The rearrangement uses TRBV5-1 and TRBJ2-7; D not certain. The CDR3 is 13 residues long. CDR1 SGHRS and CDR2 YFSETQ come from the germline V gene. V was cut by 0 bases and J by 5 bases, with 9 bases left in between. Here the CDR3 DNA reads TGCGCCAGCAGCTTGGACCGCTTTAACGAGCAGTACTTC. Its translation is CASSLDRFNEQYF.

The rearrangement links TRBV7-6 to TRBJ2-7; TRBD1 matches at 11 bases. Germline values: CDR1 SGHVS, CDR2 FNYEAQ. CDR3 length: 16 residues. The V segment lost 6 bases and the J segment 3 bases; nucleotides outside the gene matches: 10. The chain's CDR3 is CASSYETGTGGYEQYF. CDR3 coding DNA: TGTGCCAGCAGTTATGAAACCGGGACAGGGGGCTACGAGCAGTACTTC.